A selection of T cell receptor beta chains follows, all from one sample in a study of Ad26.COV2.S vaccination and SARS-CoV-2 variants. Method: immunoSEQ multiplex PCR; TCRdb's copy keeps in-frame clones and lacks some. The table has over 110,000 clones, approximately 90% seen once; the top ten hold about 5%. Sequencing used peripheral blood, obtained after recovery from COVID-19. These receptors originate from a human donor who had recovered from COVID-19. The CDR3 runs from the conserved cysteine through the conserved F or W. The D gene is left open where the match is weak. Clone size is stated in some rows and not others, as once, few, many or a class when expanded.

CDR3 DNA: TGTGCCACCTTGAGGACCACCGGGGAGCTGTTTTTT
CDR3 protein: CATLRTTGELFF
V gene: TRBV6-5
D gene: .
J gene: TRBJ2-2
clone size: .

CDR3 DNA: TGTGCCAGCAGAAACAGGGAAAAGGGAAACACTGAAGCTTTCTTT
CDR3 protein: CASRNREKGNTEAFF
V gene: TRBV6-6
D gene: .
J gene: TRBJ1-1
clone size: .

CDR3 DNA: TGTGCCAGTAGTCCTAACAGAGATCAGCCCCAGCATTTT
CDR3 protein: CASSPNRDQPQHF
V gene: TRBV19
D gene: .
J gene: TRBJ1-5
clone size: .

CDR3 DNA: TGCAGCGGTACGTCGGCAACTAATGAAAAACTGTTTTTT
CDR3 protein: CSGTSATNEKLFF
V gene: TRBV29-1
D gene: .
J gene: TRBJ1-4
clone size: .

CDR3 DNA: TGTGCCAGCAGTTTTCGGGGTTCCACAGATACGCAGTATTTT
CDR3 protein: CASSFRGSTDTQYF
V gene: TRBV27
D gene: .
J gene: TRBJ2-3
clone size: .

CDR3 DNA: TGCGCCAGCAGCTTGGGGGTTAATCAGCCCCAGCATTTT
CDR3 protein: CASSLGVNQPQHF
V gene: TRBV5-1
D gene: .
J gene: TRBJ1-5
clone size: once

CDR3 DNA: TGTGCCAGTAGCGGGACCGGGACACGAGCTTACGAGCAGTACTTC
CDR3 protein: CASSGTGTRAYEQYF
V gene: TRBV19
D gene: .
J gene: TRBJ2-7
clone size: .

CDR3 DNA: TGTGCCAGCAGCTTCGGGACAGAAAATCAGCCCCAGCATTTT
CDR3 protein: CASSFGTENQPQHF
V gene: TRBV11-2
D gene: TRBD1
J gene: TRBJ1-5
clone size: .

CDR3 DNA: TGTGCCAGCAGCCCCCCGGGCCAGGATAATTCACCCCTCCACTTT
CDR3 protein: CASSPPGQDNSPLHF
V gene: TRBV3-1/TRBV3-2
D gene: .
J gene: TRBJ1-6
clone size: .

CDR3 DNA: TGCGCCAGCAGTCAAGCGGCAGGGGGCAGGAATAATGAAAAACTGTTTTTT
CDR3 protein: CASSQAAGGRNNEKLFF
V gene: TRBV23-1
D gene: TRBD1
J gene: TRBJ1-4
clone size: .

CDR3 DNA: TGTGCCAGCAGTTACTCCGAGGGGGTTAATGAAAAACTGTTTTTT
CDR3 protein: CASSYSEGVNEKLFF
V gene: TRBV6-5
D gene: .
J gene: TRBJ1-4
clone size: .

CDR3 DNA: TGTGCCAGCAGTTCTACTAGTTTTGAGCAGTTCTTC
CDR3 protein: CASSSTSFEQFF
V gene: TRBV6-1
D gene: .
J gene: TRBJ2-1
clone size: .

CDR3 DNA: TGTGCCAGCAGTTCACGACTTGCGTCCTACGAGCAGTACTTC
CDR3 protein: CASSSRLASYEQYF
V gene: TRBV28
D gene: .
J gene: TRBJ2-7
clone size: .

CDR3 DNA: TGTGCCACCAGTGATAGGTATGGCTACACCTTC
CDR3 protein: CATSDRYGYTF
V gene: TRBV24-1
D gene: .
J gene: TRBJ1-2
clone size: .

CDR3 DNA: TGCGCCAGCAGCCAAGCCGGGGACACCATATATTTT
CDR3 protein: CASSQAGDTIYF
V gene: TRBV4-1
D gene: .
J gene: TRBJ1-3
clone size: .

CDR3 DNA: TGTGCCAGCAGCTTAGGGGGGGTTGAGACAGATACGCAGTATTTT
CDR3 protein: CASSLGGVETDTQYF
V gene: TRBV7-9
D gene: .
J gene: TRBJ2-3
clone size: .

CDR3 DNA: TGTGCCAGCAGCCTCAACCGACAGGGAACAGATACGCAGTATTTT
CDR3 protein: CASSLNRQGTDTQYF
V gene: TRBV7-6
D gene: TRBD1
J gene: TRBJ2-3
clone size: .

CDR3 DNA: TGTGCCAGCACCGAATCCACGACGGAGTCAGGGCAGTACTTC
CDR3 protein: CASTESTTESGQYF
V gene: TRBV13
D gene: .
J gene: TRBJ2-7
clone size: .

CDR3 DNA: TGTGCCAGCAGTCCTCGGAACGGTTACAATGAGCAGTTCTTC
CDR3 protein: CASSPRNGYNEQFF
V gene: TRBV28
D gene: .
J gene: TRBJ2-1
clone size: .

CDR3 DNA: TGTGCCAGCAGCCTGAGTAGCGGATCGGACACTGAAGCTTTCTTT
CDR3 protein: CASSLSSGSDTEAFF
V gene: TRBV7-2
D gene: .
J gene: TRBJ1-1
clone size: .

CDR3 DNA: TGTGCCAGCAGTTACCTGAGAGCGGGGAATGAGCAGTACTTC
CDR3 protein: CASSYLRAGNEQYF
V gene: TRBV6-2/TRBV6-3
D gene: TRBD2
J gene: TRBJ2-7
clone size: .

CDR3 DNA: TGTGCCAGTAGTATGGGGGTTGCTGAAGCTTTCTTT
CDR3 protein: CASSMGVAEAFF
V gene: TRBV19
D gene: .
J gene: TRBJ1-1
clone size: .

CDR3 DNA: TGTGCCAGTAGTACCGGGACAGGCCATACCTACGAGCAGTACTTC
CDR3 protein: CASSTGTGHTYEQYF
V gene: TRBV19
D gene: TRBD1
J gene: TRBJ2-7
clone size: .

CDR3 DNA: TGTGCCAGCAGACGGACAGAATCACCCCTCCACTTT
CDR3 protein: CASRRTESPLHF
V gene: TRBV27
D gene: .
J gene: TRBJ1-6
clone size: .

CDR3 DNA: TGTGCCATCAGCCTTCCGGACAGAGACCTTGATGGCTACACCTTC
CDR3 protein: CAISLPDRDLDGYTF
V gene: TRBV10-3
D gene: .
J gene: TRBJ1-2
clone size: .

CDR3 DNA: TGTGCCAGCCCCTACGAGCAGTACTTC
CDR3 protein: CASPYEQYF
V gene: TRBV2
D gene: .
J gene: TRBJ2-7
clone size: .

CDR3 DNA: TGTGCCAGTAGAAGGCGGGGAGTCCGCTATGGCTACACCTTC
CDR3 protein: CASRRRGVRYGYTF
V gene: TRBV19
D gene: .
J gene: TRBJ1-2
clone size: once

CDR3 DNA: TGTGCCAGCAGCACCCCGGGGAATACTGAAGCTTTCTTT
CDR3 protein: CASSTPGNTEAFF
V gene: TRBV7-9
D gene: .
J gene: TRBJ1-1
clone size: .

CDR3 DNA: TGTGCCAGCAGCGGGGGGAGCTCCTATAATTCACCCCTCCACTTT
CDR3 protein: CASSGGSSYNSPLHF
V gene: TRBV7-2
D gene: .
J gene: TRBJ1-6
clone size: .

CDR3 DNA: TGTGCCAGCAGTGAGGGACAGAATCAGCCCCAGCATTTT
CDR3 protein: CASSEGQNQPQHF
V gene: TRBV2
D gene: TRBD1
J gene: TRBJ1-5
clone size: few

CDR3 DNA: TGTGCCAGCAGTTCCCCCGCCACTCCAGGGGGCTTATACGAGCAGTACTTC
CDR3 protein: CASSSPATPGGLYEQYF
V gene: TRBV28
D gene: TRBD1
J gene: TRBJ2-7
clone size: few

CDR3 DNA: TGTGCCAGCAGTTACTACCGGGACCTTTACGAGCAGTACTTC
CDR3 protein: CASSYYRDLYEQYF
V gene: TRBV6-2/TRBV6-3
D gene: .
J gene: TRBJ2-7
clone size: .

CDR3 DNA: TGTGCCTGGAGCAGGGCTGGCTATGGCTACACCTTC
CDR3 protein: CAWSRAGYGYTF
V gene: TRBV30
D gene: .
J gene: TRBJ1-2
clone size: .

CDR3 DNA: TGTGCCAGCAGTGAAGGGGGACAAGTTAATTCACCCCTCCACTTT
CDR3 protein: CASSEGGQVNSPLHF
V gene: TRBV2
D gene: .
J gene: TRBJ1-6
clone size: once

CDR3 DNA: TGTGCCTGGAGGGACCAAGAGACCCAGTACTTC
CDR3 protein: CAWRDQETQYF
V gene: TRBV30
D gene: .
J gene: TRBJ2-5
clone size: .

CDR3 DNA: TGTGCCAGCTCACCAGGGCCGGGGGCCATGGGCGATTCACCCCTCCACTTT
CDR3 protein: CASSPGPGAMGDSPLHF
V gene: TRBV18
D gene: .
J gene: TRBJ1-6
clone size: .

CDR3 DNA: TGTGCCAGCAGCCAAGATAGTCCGGGCCCCTATGGCTACACCTTC
CDR3 protein: CASSQDSPGPYGYTF
V gene: TRBV3-1/TRBV3-2
D gene: .
J gene: TRBJ1-2
clone size: .

CDR3 DNA: TGTGCCAGCAGCCCGGTTGGACAGGGAACCCTAGGGCAGTACTTC
CDR3 protein: CASSPVGQGTLGQYF
V gene: TRBV14
D gene: TRBD1
J gene: TRBJ2-7
clone size: few